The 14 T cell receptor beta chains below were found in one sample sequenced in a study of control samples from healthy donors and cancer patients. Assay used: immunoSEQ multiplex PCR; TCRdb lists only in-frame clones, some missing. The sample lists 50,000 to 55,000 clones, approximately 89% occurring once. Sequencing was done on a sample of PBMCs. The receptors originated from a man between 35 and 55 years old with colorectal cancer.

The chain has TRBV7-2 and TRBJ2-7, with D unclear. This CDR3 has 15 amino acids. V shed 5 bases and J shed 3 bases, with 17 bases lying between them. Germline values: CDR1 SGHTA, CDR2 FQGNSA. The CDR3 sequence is CASSPISKANYEQYF. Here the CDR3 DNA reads TGTGCCAGCAGCCCTATTTCCAAAGCCAACTACGAGCAGTACTTC.

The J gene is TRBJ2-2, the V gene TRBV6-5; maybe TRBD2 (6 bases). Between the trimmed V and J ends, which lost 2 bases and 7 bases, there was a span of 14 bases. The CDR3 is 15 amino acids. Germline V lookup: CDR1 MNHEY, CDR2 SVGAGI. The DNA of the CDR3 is TGTGCCAGCAGTTACGCCTCTAGCGTGGGCGGGGAGCTGTTTTTT. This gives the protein CASSYASSVGGELFF.

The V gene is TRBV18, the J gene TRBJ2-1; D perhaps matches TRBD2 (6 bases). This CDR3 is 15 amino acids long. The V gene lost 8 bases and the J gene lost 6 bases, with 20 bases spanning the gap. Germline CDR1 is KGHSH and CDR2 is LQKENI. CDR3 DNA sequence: TGTGCCAGCATCTCGGGACTGCGAACCGGCAATGAGCAGTTCTTC. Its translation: CASISGLRTGNEQFF.

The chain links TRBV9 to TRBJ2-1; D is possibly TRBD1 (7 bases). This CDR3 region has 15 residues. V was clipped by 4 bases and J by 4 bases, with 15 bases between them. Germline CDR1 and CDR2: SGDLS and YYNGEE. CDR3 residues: CASSTRDRYYNEQFF. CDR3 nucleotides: TGTGCCAGCAGCACGCGGGACAGATATTACAATGAGCAGTTCTTC.

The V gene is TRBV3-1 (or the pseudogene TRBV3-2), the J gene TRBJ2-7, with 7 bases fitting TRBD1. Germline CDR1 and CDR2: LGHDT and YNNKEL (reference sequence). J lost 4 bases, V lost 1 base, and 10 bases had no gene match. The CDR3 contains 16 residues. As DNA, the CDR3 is TGTGCCAGCAGCCAAGTTGGACAGGTGGAACATTACGAGCAGTACTTC. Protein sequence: CASSQVGQVEHYEQYF.

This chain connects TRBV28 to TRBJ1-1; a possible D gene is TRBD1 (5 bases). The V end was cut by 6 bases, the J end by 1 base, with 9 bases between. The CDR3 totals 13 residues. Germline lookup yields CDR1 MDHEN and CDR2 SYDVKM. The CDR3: CASRFTGNTEAFF. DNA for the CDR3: TGTGCCAGCAGATTTACAGGGAACACTGAAGCTTTCTTT.

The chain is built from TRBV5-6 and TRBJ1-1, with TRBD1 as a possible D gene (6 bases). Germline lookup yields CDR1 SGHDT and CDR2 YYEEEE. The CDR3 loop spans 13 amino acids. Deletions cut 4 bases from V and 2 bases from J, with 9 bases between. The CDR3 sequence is CASSRGGNTEAFF. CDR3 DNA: TGTGCCAGCAGCCGCGGGGGCAACACTGAAGCTTTCTTT. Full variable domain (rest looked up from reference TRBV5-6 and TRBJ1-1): DAGVTQSPTHLIKTRGQQVTLRCSPKSGHDTVSWYQQALGQGPQFIFQYYEEEERQRGNFPDRFSGHQFPNYSSELNVNALLLGDSALYLCASSRGGNTEAFFGQGTRLTVV.

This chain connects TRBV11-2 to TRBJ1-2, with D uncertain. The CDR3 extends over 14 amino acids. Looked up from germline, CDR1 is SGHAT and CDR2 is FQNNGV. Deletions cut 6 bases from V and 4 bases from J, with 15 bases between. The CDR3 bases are TGTGCCAGCAGGCGACCCGGGATTTTCTATGGCTACACCTTC. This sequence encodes CASRRPGIFYGYTF.

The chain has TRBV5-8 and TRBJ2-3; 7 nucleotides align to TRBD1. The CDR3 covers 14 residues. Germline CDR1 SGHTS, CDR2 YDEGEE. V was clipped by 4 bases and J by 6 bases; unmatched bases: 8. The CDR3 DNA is TGTGCCAGCAGCGTCCTGAGGGGGCGTGATACGCAGTATTTT. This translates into CASSVLRGRDTQYF. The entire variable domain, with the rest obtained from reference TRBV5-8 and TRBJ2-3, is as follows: EAGVTQSPTHLIKTRGQQATLRCSPISGHTSVYWYQQALGLGLQFLLWYDEGEERNRGNFPPRFSGRQFPNYSSELNVNALELEDSALYLCASSVLRGRDTQYFGPGTRLTVL.

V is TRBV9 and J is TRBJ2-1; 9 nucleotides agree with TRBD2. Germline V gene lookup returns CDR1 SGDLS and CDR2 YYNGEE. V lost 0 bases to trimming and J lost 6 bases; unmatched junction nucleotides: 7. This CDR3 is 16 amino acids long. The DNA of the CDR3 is TGTGCCAGCAGCGTAGAACCTAGCGGGGCCTCCAATGAGCAGTTCTTC. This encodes CASSVEPSGASNEQFF.

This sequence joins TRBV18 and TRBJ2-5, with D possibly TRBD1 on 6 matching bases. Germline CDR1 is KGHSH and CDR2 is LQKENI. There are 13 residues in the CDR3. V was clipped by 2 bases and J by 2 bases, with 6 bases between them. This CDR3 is CASSPTGQETQYF. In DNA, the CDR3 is TGTGCCAGCTCACCAACAGGGCAAGAGACCCAGTACTTC.

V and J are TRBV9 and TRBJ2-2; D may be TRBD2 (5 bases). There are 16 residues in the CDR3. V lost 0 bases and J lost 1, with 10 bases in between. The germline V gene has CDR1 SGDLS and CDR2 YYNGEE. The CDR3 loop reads CASSVALRENTGELFF. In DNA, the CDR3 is TGTGCCAGCAGCGTAGCCCTTCGGGAGAACACCGGGGAGCTGTTTTTT.

CDR3 DNA sequence: TGCAGTGCTAGTTGGCAGCCCGGTGTGAACACTGAAGCTTTCTTT. As protein: CSASWQPGVNTEAFF. The genes are TRBV20-1 and TRBJ1-1; D is ambiguous. This CDR3 spans 15 amino acids. Per the germline V gene, CDR1 is DFQATT and CDR2 is SNEGSKA (reference sequence). Trimming cost V 3 bases and J 0 bases, with 14 bases left between them.

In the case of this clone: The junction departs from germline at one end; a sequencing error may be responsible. This chain's CDR3 is CASSMKGAWQTQYF. As DNA, the CDR3 is TGTGCTAGCAGCATGAAGGGGGCTTGGCAGACCCAGTACTTC. This rearrangement joins TRBV7-7 to TRBJ2-5; 7 positions match TRBD1. Germline V gene sequence: CDR1 SSHAT, CDR2 FNYEAQ (reference sequence). This CDR3 contains 14 residues.